These 32 T cell receptor beta chains originate from one sample sequenced in a study of radiotherapy plus CTLA-4 blockade in lung cancer. Assay: immunoSEQ multiplex PCR; the TCRdb copy retains only in-frame clones and omits some. The sample gives 80,000 to 100,000 clones, around 83% of which show up once; approximately 3.7% is in the top ten. Sequenced here: peripheral blood, sampled from a patient treated with radiotherapy plus ipilimumab. These receptors all come from a human donor with non-small cell lung cancer who had a partial response to radiotherapy plus ipilimumab.

The chain joins TRBV29-1 to TRBJ2-5, with 11 bases identical to TRBD1. The CDR3 spans 14 residues. Trimming at V came to 4 bases and at J to 4 bases, leaving 5 bases not matched to a gene. In germline, CDR1 is SQVTM, CDR2 ANQGSEA. CDR3 sequence (DNA): TGCAGCGTTGGGAGGGGACAGGGGGGAGAGACCCAGTACTTC. It codes for CSVGRGQGGETQYF.

V and J are TRBV5-5 and TRBJ2-6; tentative D call: TRBD1 (7 bases). V was clipped by 2 bases and J by 0 bases, with 15 bases between them. The CDR3 spans 18 residues. The germline V gene has CDR1 SGHKS and CDR2 YYEKEE (reference sequence). CDR3 DNA: TGTGCCAGCAGCTTCGGGCAGGGGGGCCTCTCTGGGGCCAACGTCCTGACTTTC. This sequence encodes CASSFGQGGLSGANVLTF.

The chain employs TRBV19 and TRBJ2-3, with D unresolved. Germline V gene data show CDR1 as LNHDA and CDR2 as SQIVND (reference sequence). The CDR3 is made up of 15 amino acids. The V end was cut by 2 bases, the J end by 2 bases, with 11 bases between. This chain's CDR3 is CASSIPGGYTDTQYF. The CDR3 nucleotides read TGTGCCAGTAGTATACCAGGTGGATACACAGATACGCAGTATTTT.

V and J are TRBV11-2 and TRBJ2-1; 8 bases line up with TRBD1. The germline V gene has CDR1 SGHAT and CDR2 FQNNGV. The trim removed 5 bases at V and 0 bases at J, leaving 6 bases unmatched. The CDR3 spans 16 residues. CDR3 loop: CASSPQGASSYNEQFF. The CDR3 region has the DNA TGTGCCAGCAGCCCGCAGGGGGCTAGCTCCTACAATGAGCAGTTCTTC.

The chain links TRBV2 to TRBJ1-2; TRBD1 might be the D (6 bases). The CDR3 is 14 residues long. V lost 8 bases to trimming and J lost 4 bases, with 17 bases between them. In germline, CDR1 is SNHLY, CDR2 FYNNEI. The CDR3 nucleotides are TGTGCCAGCGTTCCAGCAGGGGTGGGCTATGGCTACACCTTC. It yields the protein CASVPAGVGYGYTF.

The CDR3 sequence is CASSIRTDLYSGNTIYF. CDR3 in DNA: TGTGCCAGTAGTATAAGGACAGATCTCTACTCTGGAAACACCATATATTTT. The V gene is TRBV19, the J gene TRBJ1-3; perhaps TRBD1 as D (6 bases). The CDR3 has 17 residues. V lost 2 bases to trimming and J lost 0 bases, with 14 bases between them. Germline V gene sequence: CDR1 LNHDA, CDR2 SQIVND (reference sequence).

The rearrangement uses TRBV5-6 and TRBJ2-5; 8 nucleotides agree with TRBD1. The CDR3 has 14 residues. CDR1 and CDR2 from the germline V gene are SGHDT and YYEEEE. V was clipped by 4 bases and J by 4 bases; unmatched bases: 6. The CDR3, as DNA: TGTGCCAGCAGCGGAATCGGACAGGGAGAGACCCAGTACTTC. Translation: CASSGIGQGETQYF.

The J gene is TRBJ1-3, the V gene TRBV7-8; unclear D gene. Deletions cut 5 bases from V and 0 bases from J, with 11 bases between. Germline V gene data show CDR1 as SGHVS and CDR2 as FQNEAQ. There are 15 residues in the CDR3. The chain's CDR3 is CASSPTGFSGNTIYF. The DNA for the CDR3 is TGTGCCAGCAGCCCTACGGGGTTCTCTGGAAACACCATATATTTT.

The chain combines TRBV5-1 with TRBJ2-2, with D perhaps TRBD2 (5 bases). This CDR3 has 17 amino acids. Germline V gene sequence: CDR1 SGHRS, CDR2 YFSETQ. V lost 0 bases to trimming and J lost 3 bases, with 15 bases between them. The CDR3 nucleotides read TGCGCCAGCAGCTTGGGCCCTCGACTGGGAGACACCGGGGAGCTGTTTTTT. Its protein is CASSLGPRLGDTGELFF.

The chain combines TRBV28 with TRBJ2-5; 9 bases align to TRBD1. With V trimmed by 6 bases and J by 5 bases, 10 bases remained unmatched. Germline V gene sequence: CDR1 MDHEN, CDR2 SYDVKM. This CDR3 is built from 15 residues. CDR3 coding DNA: TGTGCCAGCAGCTCTACAGGGGGCGACTTGGAGACCCAGTACTTC. Translated, it gives CASSSTGGDLETQYF.

This chain links TRBV5-8 with TRBJ2-7; TRBD2 matches at 7 bases. This CDR3 has 12 amino acids. The V segment lost 3 bases and the J segment 4 bases; nucleotides outside the gene matches: 1. Germline CDR1 SGHTS, CDR2 YDEGEE. The CDR3 nucleotides are TGTGCCAGCAGCTGGGGGGGGTACGAGCAGTACTTC. As protein: CASSWGGYEQYF.

This chain connects TRBV7-9 to TRBJ2-1; 8 nucleotides line up with TRBD1. The CDR3 runs to 15 residues. The trim removed 1 base at V and 6 bases at J, leaving 5 bases unmatched. Germline assignment: CDR1 SEHNR and CDR2 FQNEAQ (reference sequence). The CDR3 loop reads CASSLGTGTVNEQFF. CDR3 DNA sequence: TGTGCCAGCAGCTTAGGGACAGGGACCGTCAATGAGCAGTTCTTC. Variable domain in full (rest from reference TRBV7-9 and TRBJ2-1): DTGVSQNPRHKITKRGQNVTFRCDPISEHNRLYWYRQTLGQGPEFLTYFQNEAQLEKSRLLSDRFSAERPKGSFSTLEIQRTEQGDSAMYLCASSLGTGTVNEQFFGPGTRLTVL.

V and J are TRBV2 and TRBJ2-7, with D unresolved. The CDR3 covers 12 residues. Trimming took off 5 bases at V and 3 bases at J, with 8 bases between the two ends. The germline V gene encodes CDR1 SNHLY and CDR2 FYNNEI. CDR3 residues: CASSRISYEQYF. The CDR3 DNA is TGTGCCAGCAGTCGTATCAGCTACGAGCAGTACTTC.

The V call is TRBV5-5, the J call TRBJ2-7, with 14 bases matching TRBD2. CDR3 length: 17 residues. V lost 4 bases, J lost 6 bases, and 12 bases stayed unmatched. Per the germline V gene, CDR1 is SGHKS and CDR2 is YYEKEE (reference sequence). DNA for the CDR3: TGTGCCAGCAGCGCCGGGACTAGCGGGAGATTAATTGGCGAGCAGTACTTC. Translated: CASSAGTSGRLIGEQYF.

With regard to this clone: One end of the junction does not line up with germline, which may come from a read error. This chain connects TRBV7-7 to TRBJ2-7; D is perhaps TRBD2 (6 bases). Germline V lookup: CDR1 SSHAT, CDR2 FNYEAQ (reference sequence). CDR3 length: 15 amino acids. This chain's CDR3 is CASSQDGASDYEQYF. The CDR3 region has the DNA TGCGCCAGCAGCCAAGATGGGGCTAGCGACTACGAGCAGTACTTC.

The chain links TRBV7-9 to TRBJ1-4, with D possibly being TRBD1 (6 bases). The CDR3 contains 15 residues. Germline V gene data show CDR1 as SEHNR and CDR2 as FQNEAQ (reference sequence). V was shortened by 5 bases and J by 4 bases, with 14 bases between the two germline ends. The CDR3 sequence: CASSVGGQGNEKLFF. The CDR3 nucleotides read TGTGCCAGCAGCGTAGGGGGGCAGGGTAATGAAAAACTGTTTTTT.

The V call is TRBV27, the J call TRBJ1-1; TRBD1 might be the D (6 bases). The V gene lost 6 bases and the J gene lost 5 bases, with 16 bases spanning the gap. Germline values: CDR1 MNHEY, CDR2 SMNVEV (reference sequence). CDR3 length: 14 amino acids. CDR3 protein: CASSLRGAWTEAFF. Here the CDR3 DNA reads TGTGCCAGCAGCCTCCGGGGGGCGTGGACTGAAGCTTTCTTT.

This clone was observed a single time. This rearrangement joins TRBV2 to TRBJ2-5; 8 bases agree with TRBD1. Germline loops: CDR1 SNHLY, CDR2 FYNNEI. V dropped 1 base and J dropped 7; count of bases not matched to a gene: 2. The CDR3 has 13 amino acids. The CDR3 reads CASSEGTGPTQYF. The CDR3 bases are TGTGCCAGCAGTGAAGGGACAGGGCCGACCCAGTACTTC.

The chain joins TRBV6-5 to TRBJ2-2, with D maybe TRBD1 (5 bases). From germline, CDR1 is MNHEY and CDR2 SVGAGI. This CDR3 contains 14 residues. V was clipped by 6 bases and J by 0 bases, with 8 bases between them. The DNA of the CDR3 is TGTGCCAGCAGACGACAGTCGAACACCGGGGAGCTGTTTTTT. Translated: CASRRQSNTGELFF.

The rearrangement links TRBV19 to TRBJ1-5; 8 bases are shared with TRBD1. The germline V gene encodes CDR1 LNHDA and CDR2 SQIVND (reference sequence). The V segment lost 3 bases and the J segment 6 bases; nucleotides outside the gene matches: 7. The CDR3 sequence is 15 residues long. CDR3 DNA: TGTGCCAGTAGTATCCCCAGGGGGCTTGTTCAGCCCCAGCATTTT. Amino acids: CASSIPRGLVQPQHF. Filled out from reference TRBV19 and TRBJ1-5, the complete variable domain reads DGGITQSPKYLFRKEGQNVTLSCEQNLNHDAMYWYRQDPGQGLRLIYYSQIVNDFQKGDIAEGYSVSREKKESFPLTVTSAQKNPTAFYLCASSIPRGLVQPQHFGDGTRLSIL.

This clone appeared once. The chain has TRBV6-5 and TRBJ1-2; tentative D call: TRBD1 (5 bases). The germline V gene encodes CDR1 MNHEY and CDR2 SVGAGI. V lost 2 bases to trimming and J lost 3 bases, with 10 bases between them. The CDR3 spans 14 residues. The CDR3, as DNA: TGTGCCAGCAGTTACGACAGCTCATACTATGGCTACACCTTC. It translates to CASSYDSSYYGYTF.

The chain combines TRBV27 with TRBJ2-5; 12 bases fit TRBD1. CDR1 and CDR2 from the germline V gene are MNHEY and SMNVEV (reference sequence). Trimming removed 5 bases from V and 3 bases from J; junction bases left unmatched: 13. The CDR3 contains 18 residues. The chain's CDR3 is CASSPSPPGTGGKETQYF. The CDR3 DNA sequence: TGTGCCAGCAGTCCCAGTCCCCCTGGGACAGGGGGCAAAGAGACCCAGTACTTC.

This chain uses TRBV7-3 with TRBJ2-5, with TRBD1 matching over 8 bases. CDR3 length: 14 amino acids. In germline, CDR1 is SGHTA, CDR2 FQGTGA. After removal of 6 bases from V and 6 bases from J, the junction contained 9 bases not matched to a gene. The CDR3 nucleotides read TGTGCCAGCAGTACCGGGCAGGGGGCAAAGACCCAGTACTTC. Its protein is CASSTGQGAKTQYF.

This clone was observed a few times. This chain uses TRBV19 with TRBJ2-2; weak D call: TRBD2 (6 bases). CDR1 is LNHDA, CDR2 SQIVND, per germline (reference sequence). The germline V and J ends were trimmed by 7 bases and 3 bases, with 21 bases remaining between them. CDR3 length: 17 amino acids. The CDR3 is CASIPLIGGAYTGELFF. For the CDR3, the DNA is TGTGCCAGTATCCCTTTGATCGGGGGAGCGTACACCGGGGAGCTGTTTTTT.

This clone is a singleton in its sample. This sequence joins TRBV10-1 and TRBJ1-4; possible D gene TRBD1, 6 bases. Germline CDR1 and CDR2: WNHNN and SYGVQD (reference sequence). CDR3 length equals 19 residues. Trimming removed 5 bases at V and 4 bases at J, with 26 bases between. CDR3 protein: CASSRGGRGGKSYNEKLFF. The CDR3 DNA reads as TGCGCCAGCAGTAGAGGGGGACGGGGTGGGAAAAGTTATAATGAAAAACTGTTTTTT.

The V call is TRBV5-6, the J call TRBJ2-5; no definite D call. V lost 1 base and J 0 bases, leaving 13 bases between the germline ends. The germline gives CDR1 SGHDT, CDR2 YYEEEE. The CDR3 is 16 residues long. CDR3 nucleotides: TGTGCCAGCAGCTTGTTTCCTGTGGCTCACCAAGAGACCCAGTACTTC. Residues: CASSLFPVAHQETQYF. The full variable domain, with the rest looked up from reference TRBV5-6 and TRBJ2-5, is DAGVTQSPTHLIKTRGQQVTLRCSPKSGHDTVSWYQQALGQGPQFIFQYYEEEERQRGNFPDRFSGHQFPNYSSELNVNALLLGDSALYLCASSLFPVAHQETQYFGPGTRLLVL.

In this sample, this clone turned up a few times. V gene TRBV27 combines with J gene TRBJ2-2; 7 nucleotides agree with TRBD1. CDR3 size: 15 residues. Germline lookup yields CDR1 MNHEY and CDR2 SMNVEV (reference sequence). V was clipped by 6 bases and J by 9 bases; unmatched bases: 13. Here the CDR3 DNA reads TGTGCCAGCAGCTCTTGGGACAGCCGAAGGAGGGAGCTGTTTTTT. This translates into CASSSWDSRRRELFF.

This chain joins TRBV27 and TRBJ1-5; weak D call: TRBD1 (5 bases). The CDR3 length is 16 residues. Trimming cost V 5 bases and J 2 bases, with 16 bases left between them. Germline V gene lookup returns CDR1 MNHEY and CDR2 SMNVEV (reference sequence). The CDR3 spells CASSPLGQGGNQPQHF. Written as DNA, the CDR3 is TGTGCCAGCAGTCCCCTGGGTCAGGGCGGCAATCAGCCCCAGCATTTT.

The V gene is TRBV6-1, the J gene TRBJ2-1; possibly TRBD1 for D (5 bases). The CDR3 has 11 amino acids. V was clipped by 3 bases and J by 15 bases, with 12 bases between them. In germline, CDR1 is MNHNS, CDR2 SASEGT. CDR3 sequence reads: CASSEGRATFF. The CDR3 nucleotides read TGTGCCAGCAGTGAGGGCAGGGCTACGTTCTTC.

The chain combines TRBV7-3 with TRBJ2-5, with TRBD2 as a possible D gene (5 bases). This CDR3 comprises 14 residues. Per germline, CDR1 SGHTA and CDR2 FQGTGA. The V gene lost 2 bases and the J gene lost 5 bases, with 12 bases spanning the gap. The CDR3 here is CASSLLGSMETQYF. In nucleotides, the CDR3 is TGTGCCAGCAGCTTACTGGGGAGTATGGAGACCCAGTACTTC.

The chain is built from TRBV6-5 and TRBJ1-4, with a possible D match to TRBD1 (6 bases). In germline, CDR1 is MNHEY, CDR2 SVGAGI. The V end was cut by 5 bases, the J end by 14 bases, with 24 bases between. The CDR3 consists of 15 residues. CDR3 DNA sequence: TGTGCCAGCAGTCGATCGACAGGCCTCGGGGGGGGGCTGTTTTTT. This codes for CASSRSTGLGGGLFF.

This clone was recorded once. The genes are TRBV19 and TRBJ2-3; tentatively, D is TRBD1 (6 bases). The length of the CDR3 is 14 residues. Trimming took off 3 bases at V and 1 base at J, with 8 bases between the two ends. Germline assignment: CDR1 LNHDA and CDR2 SQIVND (reference sequence). CDR3 loop: CASSMNRGTDTQYF. CDR3 sequence (DNA): TGTGCCAGTAGTATGAACAGGGGCACAGATACGCAGTATTTT.